The entry below describes one TCR beta chain. Its antigen is currently not known. No clone much larger than this one lies a single base away; base qualities are absent. Counted from cysteine to phenylalanine, this CDR3 has 17 amino acids. CDR3 DNA is the only sequence kept; it has 51 bases, read in frame from the first base. Reading the germline V gene gives CDR1 MGHRA and CDR2 YSYEKL. V loses 3 bases at its end and J loses 0 bases; junction bases beyond the gene matches: 5. This entry is derived from a study of graft-versus-host responses after intestinal transplantation listed by TCRdb under 2021. As for the study more broadly: The transplants that recipients received were multivisceral, liver-intestinal, or isolated intestinal. All recipients received anti-thymocyte globulin induction followed by maintenance tacrolimus and steroids for approximately 3 years. Graft-versus-host and host-versus-graft alloreactive T cell clones were tracked in the graft, circulation and bone marrow after intestinal transplantation using bulk TCR-beta CDR3 sequencing. Alloreactive clones were identified by sequencing pre-transplant mixed lymphocyte reaction products and comparing these products with unstimulated pre-transplant donor and recipient T cells. The cohort enrolled about two dozen intestinal transplant recipients including one retransplant, and a few patients lacking pretransplant specimens were excluded. A peak of at least 4% donor T cells among recipient peripheral blood mononuclear cells was the definition used for donor T cell macrochimerism. Samples from a few later patients were sequenced in-house on an Illumina MiSeq with MiXCR processing rather than by the commercial service.

Findings and caveats that apply to the study as a whole: Peak levels of circulating GvH clones were associated with declines in HvG clones early after transplant. GvH clones were found in recipient bone marrow, and some of the GvH clones appeared earlier in ileal mucosa or blood, which is consistent with an intestinal mucosal origin. In the allografts of patients with donor T cell macrochimerism, GvH to HvG T cell clonal ratios were high. The relatively low number and heterogeneity of intestinal transplant patients limited the conclusions.

What this sample's time point label stands for: cells obtained before transplantation from donor or recipient. CD3+CD4+ and CD3+CD8+ populations were FACS-sorted from unstimulated pre-transplant donor and recipient cells taken from spleen or lymph nodes. Receptor amplification or capture employed the immunoSEQ multiplex PCR assay. For most patients, genomic DNA was isolated with the Qiagen DNeasy Blood and Tissue Kit and sent frozen to Adaptive Biotechnologies for TCR sequencing. Adaptive Biotechnologies carried out high-throughput TCR-beta CDR3 sequencing of genomic DNA for most patients. Per the authors' processing: Adaptive's ImmunoSEQ software supplied the TCR sequencing data for approximately 18 patients, while MiXCR and VDJtools were used to process a few other patients. To correct CD4 versus CD8 sorting errors, any sequence found in both subsets at a frequency ratio below 5:1 was removed. CDR3 nucleotide sequences shared by donor and recipient were removed because the origin of these sequences could not be assigned. To count as alloreactive, a clone needed at least 2-fold expansion over unstimulated cells and a minimum CFSE-low frequency of 0.002% (template counts) or 0.001% (read counts). Clones were considered mappable if detected in sequenced pre-transplant spleen, lymph node, or MLR CFSE-low populations of the donor or recipient. Cumulative frequency of alloreactive clones was calculated as a percentage of all sequences weighted by copy number. TCRdb mirrors the immuneACCESS table, restricted to in-frame sequences. Some clones are absent from its copies; in checked studies, under half trace to an unresolved V gene, and the reason for the others is unknown. V, J and clone size are taken as reported in that table, and D and trimming were inferred from the DNA itself. The table for this sample lists around 100,000 clones; 90% to 95% of them were counted only once. The ten largest clones add up to about 0.2% of the sample.

The sequences come from unstimulated CD4+ T cells sorted from spleen or lymph node cells, collected before transplant. The TCR was taken from a human donor who was the organ donor for an intestinal transplant. The chain uses TRBV4-1 and TRBJ2-1; a stretch of 10 junction bases matches TRBD2. Read as DNA, the sequence is TGCGCCAGCAGCCAGGGACTAGCGTATAGCTCCTACAATGAGCAGTTCTTC. Translated, this is CASSQGLAYSSYNEQFF.